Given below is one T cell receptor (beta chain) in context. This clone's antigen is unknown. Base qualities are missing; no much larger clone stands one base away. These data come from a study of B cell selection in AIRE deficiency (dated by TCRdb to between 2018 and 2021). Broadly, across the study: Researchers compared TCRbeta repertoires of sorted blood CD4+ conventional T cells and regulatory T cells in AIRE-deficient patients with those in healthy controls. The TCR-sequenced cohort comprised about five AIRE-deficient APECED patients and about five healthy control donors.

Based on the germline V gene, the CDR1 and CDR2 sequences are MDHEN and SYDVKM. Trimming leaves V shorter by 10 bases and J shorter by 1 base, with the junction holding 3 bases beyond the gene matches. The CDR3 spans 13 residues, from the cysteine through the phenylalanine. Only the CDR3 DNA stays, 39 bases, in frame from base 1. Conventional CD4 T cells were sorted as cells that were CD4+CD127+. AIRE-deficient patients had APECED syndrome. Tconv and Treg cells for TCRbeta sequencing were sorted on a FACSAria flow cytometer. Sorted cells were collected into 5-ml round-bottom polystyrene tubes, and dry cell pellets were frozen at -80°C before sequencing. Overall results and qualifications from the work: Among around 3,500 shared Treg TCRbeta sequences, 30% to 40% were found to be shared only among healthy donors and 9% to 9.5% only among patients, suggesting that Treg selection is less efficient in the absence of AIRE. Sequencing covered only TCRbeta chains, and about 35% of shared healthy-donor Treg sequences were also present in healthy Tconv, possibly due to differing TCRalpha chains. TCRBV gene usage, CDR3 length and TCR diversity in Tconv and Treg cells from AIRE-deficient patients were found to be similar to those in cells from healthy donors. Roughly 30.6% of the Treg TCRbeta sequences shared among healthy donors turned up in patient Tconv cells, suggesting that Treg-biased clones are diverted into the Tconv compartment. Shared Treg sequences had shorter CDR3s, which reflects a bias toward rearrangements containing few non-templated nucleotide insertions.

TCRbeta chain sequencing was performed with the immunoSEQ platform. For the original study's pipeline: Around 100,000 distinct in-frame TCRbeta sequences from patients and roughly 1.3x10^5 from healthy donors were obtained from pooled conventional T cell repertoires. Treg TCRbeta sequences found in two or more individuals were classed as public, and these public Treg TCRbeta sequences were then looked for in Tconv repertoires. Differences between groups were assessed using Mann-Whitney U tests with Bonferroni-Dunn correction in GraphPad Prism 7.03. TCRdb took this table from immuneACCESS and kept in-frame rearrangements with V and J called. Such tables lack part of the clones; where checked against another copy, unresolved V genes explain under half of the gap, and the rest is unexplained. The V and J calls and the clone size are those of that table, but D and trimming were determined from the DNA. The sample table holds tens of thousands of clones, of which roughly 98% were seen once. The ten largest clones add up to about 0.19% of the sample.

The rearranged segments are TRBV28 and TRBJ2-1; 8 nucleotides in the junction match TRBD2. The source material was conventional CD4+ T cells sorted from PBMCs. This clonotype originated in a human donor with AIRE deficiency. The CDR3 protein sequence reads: CAISGGSYNEQFF. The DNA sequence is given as TGTGCCATTTCGGGAGGGTCCTACAATGAGCAGTTCTTC.